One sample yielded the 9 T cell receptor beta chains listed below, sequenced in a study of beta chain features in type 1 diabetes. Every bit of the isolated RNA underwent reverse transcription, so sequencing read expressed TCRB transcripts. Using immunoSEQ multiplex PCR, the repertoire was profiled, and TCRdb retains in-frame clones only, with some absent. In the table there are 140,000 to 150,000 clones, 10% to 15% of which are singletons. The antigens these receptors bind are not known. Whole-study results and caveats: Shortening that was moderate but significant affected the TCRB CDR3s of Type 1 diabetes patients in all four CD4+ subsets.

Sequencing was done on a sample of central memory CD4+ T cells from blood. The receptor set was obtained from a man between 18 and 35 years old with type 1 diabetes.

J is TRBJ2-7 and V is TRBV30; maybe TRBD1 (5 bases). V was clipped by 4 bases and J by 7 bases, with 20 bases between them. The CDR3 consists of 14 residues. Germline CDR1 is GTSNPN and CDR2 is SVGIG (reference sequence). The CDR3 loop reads CAWTTQGTVDEQYF. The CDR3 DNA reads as TGTGCCTGGACCACCCAGGGAACAGTAGATGAGCAGTACTTC.

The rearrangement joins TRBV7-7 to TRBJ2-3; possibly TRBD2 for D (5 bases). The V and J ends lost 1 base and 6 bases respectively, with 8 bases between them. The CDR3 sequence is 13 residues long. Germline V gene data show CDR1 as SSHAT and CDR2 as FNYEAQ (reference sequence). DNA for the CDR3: TGTGCCAGCAGCTTAGACTGGGAGGATACGCAGTATTTT. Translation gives CASSLDWEDTQYF.

CDR3 loop: CASSPPGDRSYEQYF. For the CDR3, the DNA is TGTGCCAGCTCACCACCAGGAGACAGATCCTACGAGCAGTACTTC. The V and J genes are TRBV18 and TRBJ2-7; the D gene is possibly TRBD1 (5 bases). The length of the CDR3 is 15 residues. Deletions cut 0 bases from V and 1 base from J, with 10 bases between. Germline loops: CDR1 KGHSH, CDR2 LQKENI.

CDR3 amino acids: CSAREVDGYTF. As DNA, the CDR3 is TGCAGTGCTAGAGAGGTAGATGGCTACACCTTC. This chain joins TRBV20-1 and TRBJ1-2; D is undetermined. The CDR3 spans 11 residues. V was trimmed by 0 bases and J by 6 bases, leaving 5 bases between them. Germline-derived CDR1 and CDR2 are DFQATT and SNEGSKA (reference sequence).

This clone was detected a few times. CDR3 nucleotides: TGTGCCAGCAGTTTAGACAGGTTCACCGGGGAGCTGTTTTTT. This translates into CASSLDRFTGELFF. This chain joins TRBV27 and TRBJ2-2; D possibly corresponds to TRBD1 (6 bases). CDR3 length: 14 residues. Trimming removed 2 bases at V and 4 bases at J, with 8 bases between. Per the germline V gene, CDR1 is MNHEY and CDR2 is SMNVEV (reference sequence).

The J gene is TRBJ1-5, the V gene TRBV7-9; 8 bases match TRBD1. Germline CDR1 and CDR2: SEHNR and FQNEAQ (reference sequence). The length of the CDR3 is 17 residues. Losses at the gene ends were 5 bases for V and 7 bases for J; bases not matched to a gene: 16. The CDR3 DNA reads TGTGCCAGCAGCGTCGCCGCAGGGGGCGAGTCAAGACAGCCCCAGCATTTT. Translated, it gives CASSVAAGGESRQPQHF.

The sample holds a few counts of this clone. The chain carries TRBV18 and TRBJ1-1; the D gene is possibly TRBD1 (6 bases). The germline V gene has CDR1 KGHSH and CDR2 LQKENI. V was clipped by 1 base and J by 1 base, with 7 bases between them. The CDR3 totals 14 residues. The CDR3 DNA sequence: TGTGCCAGCTCACCACGGACAGCGAACACTGAAGCTTTCTTT. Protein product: CASSPRTANTEAFF.

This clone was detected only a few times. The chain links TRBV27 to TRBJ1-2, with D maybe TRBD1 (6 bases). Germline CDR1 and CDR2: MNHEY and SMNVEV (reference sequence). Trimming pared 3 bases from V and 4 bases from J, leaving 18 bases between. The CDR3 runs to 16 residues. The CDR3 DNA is TGTGCCAGCAGTTTCCTGCCGGACAGCACCGTCTATGGCTACACCTTC. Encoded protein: CASSFLPDSTVYGYTF.

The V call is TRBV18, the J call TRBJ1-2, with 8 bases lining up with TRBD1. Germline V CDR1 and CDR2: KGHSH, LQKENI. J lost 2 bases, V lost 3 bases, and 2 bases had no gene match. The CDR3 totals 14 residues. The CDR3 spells CASSPQGANYGYTF. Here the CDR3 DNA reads TGTGCCAGCTCACCGCAGGGGGCCAACTATGGCTACACCTTC.